This T cell receptor (beta chain) was found in a study of T cells in Graves' hyperthyroidism and ophthalmopathy. For this clonotype: A junction boundary mismatches the germline segment, possibly from a read error.

Amplified regions were TCR beta CDR3 sequences from RNA transcripts. When the TCR CDR3 underwent first-round RT-PCR, the HTBI primer set was used. TCRdb processed the multiplex PCR reads anew with MiXCR; each CDR3 protein has one entry. The sample holds 600,000 to 650,000 distinct CDR3 sequences; about 16% are singletons and the top ten take over 3.5%. Disease duration under 2 months; hyperthyroidism patients were aged 18 to 65. Uncontrolled infection, other autoimmune disease, pregnancy or lactation barred patients from enrollment. Sequencing was performed on blood. The receptor was isolated from a woman in her 30s with Graves' hyperthyroidism.

CDR3 nucleotide sequence: TGTGCCAGCAATTTAGGGGGGCCCTCCTACAATGAGCAGTTCTTC. It yields the protein CASNLGGPSYNEQFF. The V call is TRBV27, the J call TRBJ2-1; D is possibly TRBD1 or TRBD2 (6 bases each). The germline V gene encodes CDR1 MNHEY and CDR2 SMNVEV (reference sequence). This CDR3 spans 15 amino acids.